A single sample is the source of the 27 T cell receptor beta chains below, sequenced in a study of T cells in Graves' hyperthyroidism and ophthalmopathy. The TCR beta CDR3 regions underwent amplification using RNA transcripts as the source. The HTBI primer set was used in a first-round RT-PCR of the TCR CDR3. TCRdb itself ran the multiplex PCR reads through MiXCR, one entry per CDR3 protein. The table has approximately 740,000 distinct CDR3 sequences, 11% to 15% seen once; the top ten hold about 9.4%. Specimen: blood. These TCRs come from a woman aged 18-35 years with Graves' hyperthyroidism.

The chain links TRBV14 to TRBJ2-1; no reliable D call. V lost 3 bases to trimming and J lost 9 bases, with 15 bases between them. This CDR3 has 14 residues. Germline V gene sequence: CDR1 SGHDN, CDR2 FVKESK. Here the CDR3 DNA reads TGTGCCAGCAGCCAGTTCTATATTAGTAGTGAGCAGTTCTTC. Amino acid sequence: CASSQFYISSEQFF.

This clonotype came up many times. V gene TRBV7-3 combines with J gene TRBJ2-1; 7 bases map to TRBD1. Germline CDR1 is SGHTA and CDR2 is FQGTGA. Unmatched junction bases numbered 16, after V lost 5 bases and J lost 9 bases. The CDR3 is 16 amino acids. The CDR3 protein is CASSLPRTGKYGEQFF. The CDR3 coding sequence is TGTGCCAGCAGCCTCCCCCGGACAGGAAAATACGGTGAGCAGTTCTTC. Based on the CDR3 plus reference TRBV7-3 and TRBJ2-1, the full variable domain is GAGVSQTPSNKVTEKGKYVELRCDPISGHTALYWYRQSLGQGPEFLIYFQGTGAADDSGLPNDRFFAVRPEGSVSTLKIQRTERGDSAVYLCASSLPRTGKYGEQFFGPGTRLTVL.

The table lists this clonotype with a few counts. The chain joins TRBV27 to TRBJ2-1; no clear D gene. V was trimmed by 0 bases and J by 4 bases, leaving 7 bases between them. Germline CDR1 reads MNHEY; CDR2 reads SMNVEV (reference sequence). The CDR3 totals 14 residues. The CDR3 nucleotides are TGTGCCAGCAGTTTATCGGACGCATACAATGAGCAGTTCTTC. Translated, it gives CASSLSDAYNEQFF.

This clonotype came up many times. The rearrangement joins TRBV12-3 or TRBV12-4 to TRBJ2-7, with D uncertain. The V end was cut by 6 bases, the J end by 2 bases, with 5 bases between. The CDR3 totals 11 residues. The DNA for the CDR3 is TGTGCCAGCAGCGGTCCCTACGAGCAGTACTTC. Translating gives CASSGPYEQYF.

This clonotype has a count of ten or more. The J gene is TRBJ2-3, the V gene TRBV7-2; possible D gene TRBD2, 5 bases. Per germline, CDR1 SGHTA and CDR2 FQGNSA. The CDR3 has 15 amino acids. Deletions cut 5 bases from V and 6 bases from J, with 18 bases between. Here the CDR3 DNA reads TGTGCCAGCAGCCCCGAAGGCGGGCCGCAGGATACGCAGTATTTT. Translated: CASSPEGGPQDTQYF.

This clonotype was observed many times. The V gene is TRBV12-3 or TRBV12-4, the J gene TRBJ1-1, with D possibly matching TRBD1 (6 bases). V dropped 5 bases and J dropped 5 bases, with 15 bases sitting between them. This CDR3 has 14 residues. DNA for the CDR3: TGTGCCAGCAGTCTCCAGGGGCTGGGGACTGAAGCTTTCTTT. Amino acids: CASSLQGLGTEAFF.

This clonotype was seen repeatedly, ten times or more. The chain joins TRBV24-1 to TRBJ1-2; D remains ambiguous. There are 12 residues in the CDR3. The V and J ends lost 4 bases and 8 bases respectively, with 10 bases between them. The germline gives CDR1 KGHDR, CDR2 SFDVKD. For the CDR3, the DNA is TGTGCCACCAGTGAGGAGGGCCGAGGCTACACCTTC. Translation gives CATSEEGRGYTF.

The table lists this clonotype with many counts. This sequence joins TRBV15 and TRBJ2-5; possibly TRBD2 for D (7 bases). Germline V lookup: CDR1 LNHNV, CDR2 YYDKDF (reference sequence). Trimming shortened V by 4 bases and J by 4 bases, and 16 bases separated the two germline ends. CDR3 length: 15 amino acids. CDR3 loop: CATSIKGGKGETQYF. DNA of the CDR3: TGTGCCACCAGCATCAAGGGGGGGAAAGGAGAGACCCAGTACTTC.

This clonotype has a handful of counts. The chain couples TRBV4-2 to TRBJ1-5; D is unclear. CDR3 length: 16 residues. Germline V gene lookup returns CDR1 LGHNA and CDR2 YNFKEQ. The germline V and J ends were trimmed by 1 base and 1 base, with 11 bases remaining between them. The CDR3 region has the DNA TGTGCCAGCAGCCAAGCCTGGCAGGTCAGCAATCAGCCCCAGCATTTT. It translates to CASSQAWQVSNQPQHF.

The V call is TRBV5-1, the J call TRBJ2-3, with TRBD2 matching 12 bases. V shed 4 bases and J 6 bases; nucleotides not matched to a gene: 9. The germline CDR1 and CDR2 sequences are SGHRS and YFSETQ. This CDR3 has 16 residues. CDR3 sequence (DNA): TGCGCCAGCAGCGTCAGACTAGCGGGAGAAATGGATACGCAGTATTTT. Translating gives CASSVRLAGEMDTQYF.

V usage is TRBV6-5 and J usage is TRBJ2-4, with TRBD2 matching 10 bases. This CDR3 comprises 17 residues. Germline V lookup: CDR1 MNHEY, CDR2 SVGAGI. The V segment lost 2 bases and the J segment 4 bases; nucleotides outside the gene matches: 8. The DNA for the CDR3 is TGTGCCAGCAGTTACCTTTCAACTAGCGGGACTAAAAACATTCAGTACTTC. Its protein product is CASSYLSTSGTKNIQYF.

V usage is TRBV28 and J usage is TRBJ2-7, with D tentatively TRBD1 or TRBD2 (5 bases each). The CDR3 is 16 residues long. Germline CDR1 is MDHEN and CDR2 is SYDVKM. Trimming took off 8 bases at V and 3 bases at J, with 23 bases between the two ends. CDR3 loop: CASGSRDPKTGYEQYF. The CDR3 nucleotides read TGTGCCAGCGGTTCACGGGACCCTAAAACTGGCTACGAGCAGTACTTC.

This clonotype occurred a few times. The gene calls are TRBV10-3 and TRBJ2-5; 14 bases line up with TRBD2. This CDR3 contains 15 residues. V shed 7 bases and J 11 bases; nucleotides not matched to a gene: 12. CDR1 is ENHRY and CDR2 is SYGVKD in the germline V gene. CDR3 protein: CAIIRAGTSGREQYF. In DNA form, the CDR3 reads TGTGCCATCATCCGCGCCGGGACTAGCGGGAGAGAACAGTACTTC.

This clonotype was counted between two and nine times. The chain joins TRBV10-1 to TRBJ1-5; TRBD1 is a possible D gene (5 bases). Germline V gene data show CDR1 as WNHNN and CDR2 as SYGVQD (reference sequence). V was clipped by 3 bases and J by 5 bases, with 8 bases between them. The CDR3 contains 13 residues. The CDR3 region is CASSDTGDQPQHF. CDR3 nucleotides: TGCGCCAGCAGTGATACGGGGGATCAGCCCCAGCATTTT.

This clonotype showed up just a few times. The chain couples TRBV10-3 to TRBJ2-5; D gene unclear. Germline assignment: CDR1 ENHRY and CDR2 SYGVKD. The CDR3 covers 15 residues. Trimming removed 0 bases from V and 1 base from J, with 9 bases in between. The chain's CDR3 is CAISESKASQETQYF. The CDR3 region has the DNA TGTGCCATCAGTGAGTCGAAGGCAAGCCAAGAGACCCAGTACTTC.

The chain links TRBV20-1 to TRBJ2-4; D is unclear. Trimming took 0 bases from V and 8 from J, leaving 11 bases between them. This CDR3 is built from 13 residues. Germline-derived CDR1 and CDR2 are DFQATT and SNEGSKA (reference sequence). CDR3 sequence reads: CSARDPAVDIQYF. CDR3 DNA sequence: TGCAGTGCTAGAGATCCCGCAGTGGACATTCAGTACTTC.

This clonotype was counted ten times or more. V is TRBV30 and J is TRBJ2-2, with 7 bases lining up with TRBD1. Germline assignment: CDR1 GTSNPN and CDR2 SVGIG (reference sequence). V dropped 2 bases and J dropped 3; count of bases not matched to a gene: 6. The CDR3 extends over 15 amino acids. The CDR3 region has the DNA TGTGCCTGGAGTCTACAGGGGCTATACACCGGGGAGCTGTTTTTT. Translation gives CAWSLQGLYTGELFF. Supplemented by reference TRBV30 and TRBJ2-2, the full variable domain reads SQTIHQWPATLVQPVGSPLSLECTVEGTSNPNLYWYRQAAGRGLQLLFYSVGIGQISSEVPQNLSASRPQDRQFILSSKKLLLSDSGFYLCAWSLQGLYTGELFFGEGSRLTVL.

This clonotype was detected many times. The chain is built from TRBV28 and TRBJ1-1; D remains ambiguous. V lost 5 bases and J lost 1, with 23 bases in between. The CDR3 totals 18 residues. CDR1 and CDR2 from the germline V gene are MDHEN and SYDVKM. The CDR3 sequence is CASSPPIVGQKGNTEAFF. CDR3 in DNA: TGTGCCAGCAGTCCTCCCATCGTTGGGCAAAAAGGGAACACTGAAGCTTTCTTT.

The gene calls are TRBV15 and TRBJ1-5; 7 nucleotides align to TRBD1. The V and J ends lost 3 bases and 3 bases, in that order; junction bases with no gene match: 5. The CDR3 sequence is 15 residues long. Germline loops: CDR1 LNHNV, CDR2 YYDKDF (reference sequence). CDR3 in DNA: TGTGCCACCAGCAGTCACACAGGGGACAATCAGCCCCAGCATTTT. Residues: CATSSHTGDNQPQHF.

As concerns this clonotype: The junction differs from germline at one of its ends, possibly a read error. This chain links TRBV5-5 with TRBJ2-7; D possibly uses TRBD1 or TRBD2 (5 bases each). The CDR3 is 15 amino acids. CDR1 is SGHKS, CDR2 YYEKEE, per germline (reference sequence). CDR3 DNA sequence: TGTGCCAGCAGCTTGGAAATGCAGGGCGCCTGGGAGCGGTACTTC. It translates to CASSLEMQGAWERYF.

This sequence joins TRBV7-3 and TRBJ2-3, with TRBD2 matching 11 bases. CDR3 length: 16 amino acids. The V gene end was trimmed by 5 bases and the J gene end by 7 bases; junction bases not matched to a gene: 11. Germline assignment: CDR1 SGHTA and CDR2 FQGTGA. The CDR3, as DNA: TGTGCCAGCAGCCAAACTAGCGGGAGTATTATAAATACGCAGTATTTT. Residues: CASSQTSGSIINTQYF.

This clonotype was observed a handful of times. The chain couples TRBV20-1 to TRBJ1-4; weak D call: TRBD1 (6 bases). Per the germline V gene, CDR1 is DFQATT and CDR2 is SNEGSKA (reference sequence). V was clipped by 0 bases and J by 4 bases, with 15 bases between them. CDR3 length: 16 residues. The CDR3 coding sequence is TGCAGTGCTAGAGATCCAGGGGCTGGTGTTAATGAAAAACTGTTTTTT. Translation gives CSARDPGAGVNEKLFF.

The chain links TRBV20-1 to TRBJ2-2; D is unresolved. This CDR3 comprises 15 residues. V lost 0 bases to trimming and J lost 3 bases, with 11 bases between them. Germline V gives CDR1 DFQATT, CDR2 SNEGSKA (reference sequence). CDR3 loop: CSARDSGTYTGELFF. CDR3 DNA: TGCAGTGCTAGAGATTCTGGCACTTACACCGGGGAGCTGTTTTTT.

This clonotype was seen at least ten times. This chain uses TRBV7-3 with TRBJ2-1; D not resolved. The V gene's germline CDR1 is SGHTA and CDR2 FQGTGA. The CDR3 spans 14 residues. V lost 0 bases, J lost 10 bases, and 13 bases lay in between. CDR3 residues: CASSLTSSSREQFF. CDR3 in DNA: TGTGCCAGCAGCTTAACGTCTAGTTCTCGCGAGCAGTTCTTC.

This clonotype was observed at least ten times. The rearrangement joins TRBV7-8 to TRBJ1-1, with 7 bases matching TRBD1. Germline-derived CDR1 and CDR2 are SGHVS and FQNEAQ. The CDR3 is 14 amino acids. V lost 3 bases to trimming and J lost 6 bases; unmatched junction nucleotides: 7. DNA of the CDR3: TGTGCCAGCAGCTTGAGACAGGGTAGATCTGAAGCTTTCTTT. Protein: CASSLRQGRSEAFF.

This clonotype was seen only a few times. V usage is TRBV19 and J usage is TRBJ2-1; D possibly corresponds to TRBD2 (5 bases). The germline CDR1 and CDR2 sequences are LNHDA and SQIVND (reference sequence). Trimming took 9 bases from V and 0 from J, leaving 15 bases between them. This CDR3 has 15 amino acids. CDR3 bases: TGTGCCAGCGGACGGGATAGAGGCTCCTACAATGAGCAGTTCTTC. This codes for CASGRDRGSYNEQFF.

This clonotype is a singleton in its sample. This rearrangement joins TRBV7-9 to TRBJ1-1; 7 nucleotides agree with TRBD1. The CDR3 spans 18 residues. The J segment lost 3 bases and the V segment lost 4 bases, leaving 17 bases of the junction unmatched. From germline, CDR1 is SEHNR and CDR2 FQNEAQ (reference sequence). The CDR3 sequence is CASSSDRAAERAYTEAFF. CDR3 coding DNA: TGTGCCAGCAGCTCAGACAGGGCGGCAGAGCGGGCCTACACTGAAGCTTTCTTT.